This section outlines one T cell receptor beta chain sequence together with its context. Using a J-beta primer mix together with a sample-barcoded 5' primer, a second PCR was run for about 6 to 11 cycles. TCRdb itself ran the 5' RACE reads through MiXCR, one entry per CDR3 protein. The repertoire consists of about 1.8 million distinct CDR3 sequences, with around 50% occurring once and the leading ten covering less than 2.5%. This record comes from a study of blood T cells in healthy people across ages. The V gene lost 6 bases and the J gene lost 1 base, with 18 bases spanning the gap. Germline values: CDR1 MNHEY, CDR2 SVGAGI. The CDR3 is 16 residues long.

The sequenced material came from blood. The V gene is TRBV6-5, the J gene TRBJ1-1; TRBD1 might be the D (6 bases). The clonotype originates from a middle-aged woman in good health. CDR3 region: CASRHYFRQANTEAFF. CDR3 nucleotides: TGTGCCAGCAGGCATTATTTCCGACAGGCGAACACTGAAGCTTTCTTT.